Below are 13 T cell receptor beta chains sequenced from a single sample in a study of cytomegalovirus exposure and HLA in healthy donors. The PCR ran on 60 Vbeta and 13 Jbeta primers. TCRdb's table, derived via immunoSEQ multiplex PCR, lists solely in-frame clones and lacks some. The sample includes 150,000 or so clones, approximately 82% seen only once; the top ten take around 8.3%. Sequenced: PBMCs. Receptors originate from a woman between 40 and 55 years old in good health and CMV-seropositive.

The rearrangement uses TRBV19 and TRBJ2-7, with TRBD2 identical over 11 bases. Trimming removed 4 bases from V and 5 bases from J; junction bases left unmatched: 10. There are 16 residues in the CDR3. CDR1 is LNHDA and CDR2 is SQIVND in the germline V gene (reference sequence). The CDR3 is CASSSGSTSGNHEQYF. The CDR3 DNA reads as TGTGCCAGTAGTAGTGGATCGACTAGCGGGAATCACGAGCAGTACTTC.

The V gene is TRBV2, the J gene TRBJ2-3; TRBD1 matches 8 bases. Looked up from germline, CDR1 is SNHLY and CDR2 is FYNNEI. V was pared by 11 bases and J by 6 bases, with 7 bases of the junction left unmatched. The CDR3 spans 12 residues. The CDR3 spells CAGRTGRDTQYF. CDR3 bases: TGTGCCGGAAGGACAGGGAGGGATACGCAGTATTTT.

A remark on this clone: Other DNA sequences in the sample encode the same CDR3. V usage is TRBV30 and J usage is TRBJ1-5; D gene ambiguous. The CDR3 contains 13 residues. Germline values: CDR1 GTSNPN, CDR2 SVGIG (reference sequence). V was shortened by 1 base and J by 0 bases, with 4 bases between the two germline ends. CDR3 in amino acids: CAWSGDSNQPQHF. The CDR3 DNA follows: TGTGCCTGGAGTGGAGATAGCAATCAGCCCCAGCATTTT.

The chain is built from TRBV11-2 and TRBJ1-3, with 7 bases lining up with TRBD1. The germline gives CDR1 SGHAT, CDR2 FQNNGV. The CDR3 spans 13 residues. V shed 8 bases and J 5 bases; nucleotides not matched to a gene: 6. The CDR3 nucleotides are TGTGCCAGCCGACAGGGAGGAAGAAACACCATATATTTT. Amino acids: CASRQGGRNTIYF. The full variable domain, in which reference TRBV11-2 and TRBJ1-3 provide the parts outside the CDR3, is EAGVAQSPRYKIIEKRQSVAFWCNPISGHATLYWYQQILGQGPKLLIQFQNNGVVDDSQLPKDRFSAERLKGVDSTLKIQPAKLEDSAVYLCASRQGGRNTIYFGEGSWLTVV.

This rearrangement joins TRBV5-1 to TRBJ2-1, with 11 bases fitting TRBD2. From germline, CDR1 is SGHRS and CDR2 YFSETQ. V was pared by 4 bases and J by 4 bases, with 4 bases of the junction left unmatched. CDR3 length: 15 amino acids. The CDR3 sequence is CASSRRLAGYNEQFF. As DNA, the CDR3 is TGCGCCAGCAGCCGCAGACTAGCGGGGTACAATGAGCAGTTCTTC.

This clone showed up just once. The V gene is TRBV4-1, the J gene TRBJ2-7, with 11 bases lining up with TRBD2. Trimming cost V 0 bases and J 2 bases; bases outside gene matches: 9. CDR3 size: 18 residues. The germline gives CDR1 MGHRA, CDR2 YSYEKL. In DNA form, the CDR3 reads TGCGCCAGCAGCCAAGATGTTACTAGCGGGAGTCTGACCTACGAGCAGTACTTC. Amino acid sequence: CASSQDVTSGSLTYEQYF.

A few counts support this clone. Other nucleotide sequences in the sample specify the same CDR3. The chain carries TRBV5-1 and TRBJ2-5; 9 bases are a match to TRBD1. The CDR3 spans 14 residues. V trimming: 3 bases; J trimming: 3 bases; junction bases outside the gene matches: 3. Germline V gives CDR1 SGHRS, CDR2 YFSETQ. The CDR3, as DNA: TGCGCCAGCAGCTGGGACAGGGTAAAAGAGACCCAGTACTTC. Amino acid sequence: CASSWDRVKETQYF.

This clone occurred once. This chain uses TRBV9 with TRBJ1-3, with D uncertain. This CDR3 contains 13 residues. Germline CDR1 SGDLS, CDR2 YYNGEE. Trimming removed 1 base from V and 4 bases from J, with 6 bases in between. In DNA form, the CDR3 reads TGTGCCAGCAGCGTAAATCAAGGAAACACCATATATTTT. Amino acids: CASSVNQGNTIYF.

The chain links TRBV28 to TRBJ1-5; D gene ambiguous. The V end was cut by 4 bases, the J end by 4 bases, with 17 bases between. The CDR3 covers 16 residues. The V gene's germline CDR1 is MDHEN and CDR2 SYDVKM. This CDR3 is CASSSKTGVKNQPQHF. DNA for the CDR3: TGTGCCAGCAGTTCTAAAACCGGGGTGAAAAATCAGCCCCAGCATTTT.

The V call is TRBV28, the J call TRBJ1-1, with a weak D call TRBD1 (5 bases). CDR3 length: 17 residues. With 2 bases removed from V and 1 base from J, the gap between germline ends came to 17 bases. CDR1 is MDHEN and CDR2 is SYDVKM in the germline V gene. CDR3 in amino acids: CASSLTSVLGRNTEAFF. CDR3 bases: TGTGCCAGCAGTTTAACATCAGTCCTGGGGCGGAACACTGAAGCTTTCTTT.

Concerning this clone: The sample carries other DNA sequences with the same CDR3. The chain couples TRBV9 to TRBJ2-3; D perhaps matches TRBD1 (6 bases). The CDR3 consists of 13 residues. V lost 0 bases and J lost 4, with 6 bases in between. Per the germline V gene, CDR1 is SGDLS and CDR2 is YYNGEE. CDR3 coding DNA: TGTGCCAGCAGCGTAGGGGGGCCAGATACGCAGTATTTT. Protein product: CASSVGGPDTQYF.

The rearrangement uses TRBV2 and TRBJ2-5; 7 bases are shared with TRBD2. The germline V gene has CDR1 SNHLY and CDR2 FYNNEI. CDR3 length: 15 amino acids. The junction had 6 bases not matched to a gene; V was cut back by 5 bases and J by 0 bases. CDR3 protein: CASSPQRGYQETQYF. CDR3 DNA sequence: TGTGCCAGCAGTCCCCAGCGGGGATACCAAGAGACCCAGTACTTC.

The chain carries TRBV7-2 and TRBJ2-7; TRBD1 is a possible D gene (6 bases). The CDR3 contains 15 residues. V shed 7 bases and J shed 5 bases, with 21 bases lying between them. The germline V gene encodes CDR1 SGHTA and CDR2 FQGNSA. CDR3: CASTETGLTDHEQYF. CDR3 sequence (DNA): TGTGCCAGCACCGAAACAGGGCTTACTGACCACGAGCAGTACTTC. The entire variable domain, with the rest obtained from reference TRBV7-2 and TRBJ2-7, is as follows: GAGVSQSPSNKVTEKGKDVELRCDPISGHTALYWYRQSLGQGLEFLIYFQGNSAPDKSGLPSDRFSAERTGGSVSTLTIQRTQQEDSAVYLCASTETGLTDHEQYFGPGTRLTVT.